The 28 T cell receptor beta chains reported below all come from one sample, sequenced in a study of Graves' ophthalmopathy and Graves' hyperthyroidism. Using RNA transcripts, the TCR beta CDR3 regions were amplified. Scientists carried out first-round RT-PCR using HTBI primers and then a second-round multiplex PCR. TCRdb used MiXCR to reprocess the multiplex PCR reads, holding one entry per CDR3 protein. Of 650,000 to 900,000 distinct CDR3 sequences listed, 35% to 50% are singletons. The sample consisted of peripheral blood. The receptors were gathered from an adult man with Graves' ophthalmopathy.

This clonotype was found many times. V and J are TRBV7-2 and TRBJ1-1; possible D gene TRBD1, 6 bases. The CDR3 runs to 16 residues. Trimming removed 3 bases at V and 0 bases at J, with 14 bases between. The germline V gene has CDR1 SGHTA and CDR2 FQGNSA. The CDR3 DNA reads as TGTGCCAGCAGCTTGACGAGTGGACAGATGAACACTGAAGCTTTCTTT. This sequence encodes CASSLTSGQMNTEAFF. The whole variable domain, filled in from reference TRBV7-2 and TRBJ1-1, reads GAGVSQSPSNKVTEKGKDVELRCDPISGHTALYWYRQSLGQGLEFLIYFQGNSAPDKSGLPSDRFSAERTGGSVSTLTIQRTQQEDSAVYLCASSLTSGQMNTEAFFGQGTRLTVV.

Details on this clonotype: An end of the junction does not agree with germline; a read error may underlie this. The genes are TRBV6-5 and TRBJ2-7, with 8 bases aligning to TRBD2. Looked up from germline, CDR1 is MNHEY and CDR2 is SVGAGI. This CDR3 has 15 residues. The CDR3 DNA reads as TGCGCCAGCAGTTACTCGAGCGGGAGTAATTACGAGCAGTACTTC. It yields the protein CASSYSSGSNYEQYF.

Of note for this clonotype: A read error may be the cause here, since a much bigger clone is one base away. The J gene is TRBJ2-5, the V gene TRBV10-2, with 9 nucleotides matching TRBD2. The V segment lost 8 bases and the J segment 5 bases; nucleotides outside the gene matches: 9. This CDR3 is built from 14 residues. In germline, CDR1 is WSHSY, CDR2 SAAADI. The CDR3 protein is CASHGGGAGETQYF. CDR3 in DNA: TGCGCCAGCCACGGCGGGGGGGCGGGGGAGACCCAGTACTTC.

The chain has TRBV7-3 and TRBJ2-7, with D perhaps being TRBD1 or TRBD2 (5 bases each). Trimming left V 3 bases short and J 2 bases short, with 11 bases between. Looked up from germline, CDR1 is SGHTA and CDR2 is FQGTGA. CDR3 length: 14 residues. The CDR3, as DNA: TGTGCCAGCAGCTTGGGGGTTCGGACCTACGAGCAGTACTTC. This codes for CASSLGVRTYEQYF.

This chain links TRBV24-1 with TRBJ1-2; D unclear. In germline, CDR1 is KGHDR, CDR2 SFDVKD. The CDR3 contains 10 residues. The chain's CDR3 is CGTGSYGYTF. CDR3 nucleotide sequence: TGTGGGACGGGGTCCTATGGCTACACCTTC.

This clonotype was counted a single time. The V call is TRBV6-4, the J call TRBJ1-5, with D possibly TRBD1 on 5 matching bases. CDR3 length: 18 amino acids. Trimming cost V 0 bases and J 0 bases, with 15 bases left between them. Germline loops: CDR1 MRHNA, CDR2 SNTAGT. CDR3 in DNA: TGTGCCAGCAGTGACTCACCCTCGGGACTCAATAGCAATCAGCCCCAGCATTTT. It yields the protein CASSDSPSGLNSNQPQHF.

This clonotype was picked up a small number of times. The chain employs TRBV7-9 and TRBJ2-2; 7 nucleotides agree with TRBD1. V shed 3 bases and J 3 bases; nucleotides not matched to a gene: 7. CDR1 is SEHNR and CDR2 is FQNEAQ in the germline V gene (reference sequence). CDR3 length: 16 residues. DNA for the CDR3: TGTGCCAGCAGCTTGGGGAACAGGGGCTACACCGGGGAGCTGTTTTTT. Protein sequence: CASSLGNRGYTGELFF.

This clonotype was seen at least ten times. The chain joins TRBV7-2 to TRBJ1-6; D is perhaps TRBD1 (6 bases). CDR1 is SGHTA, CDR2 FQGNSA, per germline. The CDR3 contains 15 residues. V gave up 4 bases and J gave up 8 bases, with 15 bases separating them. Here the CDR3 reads CASSSQGLRDSPLHF. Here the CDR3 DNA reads TGTGCCAGCAGCTCACAGGGATTGAGGGATTCACCCCTCCACTTT.

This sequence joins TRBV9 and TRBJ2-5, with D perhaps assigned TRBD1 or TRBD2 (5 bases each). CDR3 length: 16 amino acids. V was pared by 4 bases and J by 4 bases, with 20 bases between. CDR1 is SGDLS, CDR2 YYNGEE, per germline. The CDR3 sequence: CASSQSRAVGPETQYF. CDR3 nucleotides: TGTGCCAGCAGCCAGAGCCGGGCGGTGGGACCAGAGACCCAGTACTTC.

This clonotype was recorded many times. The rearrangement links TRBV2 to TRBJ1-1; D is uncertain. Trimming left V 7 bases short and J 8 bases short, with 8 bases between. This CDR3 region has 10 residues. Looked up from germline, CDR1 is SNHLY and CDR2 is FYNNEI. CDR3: CASKPLEAFF. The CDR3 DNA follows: TGTGCCAGCAAGCCTCTGGAAGCTTTCTTT. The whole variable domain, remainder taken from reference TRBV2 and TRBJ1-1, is EPEVTQTPSHQVTQMGQEVILRCVPISNHLYFYWYRQILGQKVEFLVSFYNNEISEKSEIFDDQFSVERPDGSNFTLKIRSTKLEDSAMYFCASKPLEAFFGQGTRLTVV.

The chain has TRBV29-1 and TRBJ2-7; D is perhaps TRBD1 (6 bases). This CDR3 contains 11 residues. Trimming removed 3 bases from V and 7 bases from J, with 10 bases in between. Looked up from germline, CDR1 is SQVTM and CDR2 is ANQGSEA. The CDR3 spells CSVEQGREQYF. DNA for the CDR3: TGCAGCGTTGAGCAGGGGCGGGAGCAGTACTTC.

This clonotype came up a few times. DNA for the CDR3: TGTGCCAGCAGTCTCAACGACAGGGGTTACGAGCAGTACTTC. This gives the protein CASSLNDRGYEQYF. The chain has TRBV7-3 and TRBJ2-7; 8 nucleotides line up with TRBD1. There are 14 residues in the CDR3. With 6 bases clipped from V and 4 bases from J, the junction kept 8 bases outside the gene matches. CDR1 is SGHTA, CDR2 FQGTGA, per germline.

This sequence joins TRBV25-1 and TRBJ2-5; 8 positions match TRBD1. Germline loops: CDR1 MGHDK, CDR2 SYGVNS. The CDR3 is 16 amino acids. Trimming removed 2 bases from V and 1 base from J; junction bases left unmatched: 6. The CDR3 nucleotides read TGTGCCAGCAGTGAAGTTGGCAGGGGGCTCCAAGAGACCCAGTACTTC. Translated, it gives CASSEVGRGLQETQYF.

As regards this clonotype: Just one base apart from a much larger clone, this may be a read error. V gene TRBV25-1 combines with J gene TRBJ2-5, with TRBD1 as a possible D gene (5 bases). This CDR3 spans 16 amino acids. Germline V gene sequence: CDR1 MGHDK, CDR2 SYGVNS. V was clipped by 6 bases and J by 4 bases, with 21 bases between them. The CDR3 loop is CASSEKGPAGVETQYF. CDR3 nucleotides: TGTGCCAGCAGCGAGAAGGGGCCAGCTGGGGTAGAGACCCAGTACTTC.

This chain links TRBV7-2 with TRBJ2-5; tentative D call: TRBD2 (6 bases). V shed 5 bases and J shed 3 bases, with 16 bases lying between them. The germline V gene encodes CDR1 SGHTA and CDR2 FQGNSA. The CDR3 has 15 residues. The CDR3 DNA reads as TGTGCCAGCAGCCCATATGGAGGGGTGGAAGAGACCCAGTACTTC. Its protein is CASSPYGGVEETQYF.

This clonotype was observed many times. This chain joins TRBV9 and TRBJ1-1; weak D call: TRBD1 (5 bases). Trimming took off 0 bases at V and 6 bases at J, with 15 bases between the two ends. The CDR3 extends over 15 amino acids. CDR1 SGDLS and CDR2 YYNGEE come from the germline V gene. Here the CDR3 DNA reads TGTGCCAGCAGCGTAGGGGTAACGAGGGGCTCTGAAGCTTTCTTT. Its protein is CASSVGVTRGSEAFF.

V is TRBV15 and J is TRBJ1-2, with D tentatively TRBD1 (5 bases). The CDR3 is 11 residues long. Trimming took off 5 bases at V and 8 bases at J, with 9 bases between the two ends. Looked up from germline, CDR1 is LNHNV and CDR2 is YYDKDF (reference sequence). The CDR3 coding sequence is TGTGCCACCAGCGGCAGACAGGGCTACACCTTC. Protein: CATSGRQGYTF.

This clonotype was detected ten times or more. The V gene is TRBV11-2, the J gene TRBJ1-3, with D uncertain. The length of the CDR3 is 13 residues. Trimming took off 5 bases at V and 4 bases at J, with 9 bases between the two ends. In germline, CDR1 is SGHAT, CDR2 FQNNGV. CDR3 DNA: TGTGCCAGCAGCCTACTGGCGGGAAACACCATATATTTT. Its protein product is CASSLLAGNTIYF.

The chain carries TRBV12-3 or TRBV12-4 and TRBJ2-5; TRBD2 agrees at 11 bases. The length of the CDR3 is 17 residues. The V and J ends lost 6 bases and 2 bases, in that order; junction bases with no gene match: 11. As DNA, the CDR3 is TGTGCCAGCAGCGCAAGTAGCGGGGGGGCTCGGCAAGAGACCCAGTACTTC. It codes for CASSASSGGARQETQYF.

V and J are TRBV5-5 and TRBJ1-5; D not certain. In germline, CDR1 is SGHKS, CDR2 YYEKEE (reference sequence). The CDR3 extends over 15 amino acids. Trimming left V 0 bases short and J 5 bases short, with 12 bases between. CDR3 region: CASSLAATTYQPQHF. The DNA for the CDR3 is TGTGCCAGCAGCTTGGCCGCGACAACCTATCAGCCCCAGCATTTT.

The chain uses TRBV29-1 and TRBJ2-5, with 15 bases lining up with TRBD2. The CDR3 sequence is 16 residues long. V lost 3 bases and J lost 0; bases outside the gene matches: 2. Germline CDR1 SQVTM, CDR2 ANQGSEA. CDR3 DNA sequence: TGCAGCGTTGACGGGACTAGCGGGAGGTACCAAGAGACCCAGTACTTC. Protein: CSVDGTSGRYQETQYF.

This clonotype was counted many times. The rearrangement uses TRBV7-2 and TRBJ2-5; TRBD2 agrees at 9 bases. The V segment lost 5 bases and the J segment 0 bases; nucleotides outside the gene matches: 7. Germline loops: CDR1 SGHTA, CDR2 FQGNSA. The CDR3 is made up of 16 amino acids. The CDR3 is CASSLTGTSYQETQYF. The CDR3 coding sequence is TGTGCCAGCAGCCTAACCGGGACTAGCTACCAAGAGACCCAGTACTTC.

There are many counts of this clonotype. The CDR3 DNA sequence: TGTGCCAGCAGCGTAGCTGGTTCGATGGGGGGCGATGGCTACACCTTC. Amino acids: CASSVAGSMGGDGYTF. The genes are TRBV9 and TRBJ1-2; D possibly corresponds to TRBD1 (6 bases). Germline lookup yields CDR1 SGDLS and CDR2 YYNGEE. Trimming left V 0 bases short and J 6 bases short, with 18 bases between. The CDR3 consists of 16 residues. The full variable domain, rest sourced from reference TRBV9 and TRBJ1-2, is DSGVTQTPKHLITATGQRVTLRCSPRSGDLSVYWYQQSLDQGLQFLIQYYNGEERAKGNILERFSAQQFPDLHSELNLSSLELGDSALYFCASSVAGSMGGDGYTFGSGTRLTVV.

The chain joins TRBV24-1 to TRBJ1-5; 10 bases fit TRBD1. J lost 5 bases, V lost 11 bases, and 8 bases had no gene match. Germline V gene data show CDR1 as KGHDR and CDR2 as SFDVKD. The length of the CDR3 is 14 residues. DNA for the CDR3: TGTGCCAGCAGGCATGGGACAGGGGATCAGCCCCAGCATTTT. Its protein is CASRHGTGDQPQHF.

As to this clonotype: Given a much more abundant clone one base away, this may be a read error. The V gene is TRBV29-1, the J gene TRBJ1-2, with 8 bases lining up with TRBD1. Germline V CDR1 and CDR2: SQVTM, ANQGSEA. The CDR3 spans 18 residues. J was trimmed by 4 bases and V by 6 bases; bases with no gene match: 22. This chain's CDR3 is CSVPYFRQGIFSGYGYTF. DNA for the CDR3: TGCAGCGTGCCTTATTTTAGACAGGGGATCTTCAGCGGCTATGGCTACACCTTC.

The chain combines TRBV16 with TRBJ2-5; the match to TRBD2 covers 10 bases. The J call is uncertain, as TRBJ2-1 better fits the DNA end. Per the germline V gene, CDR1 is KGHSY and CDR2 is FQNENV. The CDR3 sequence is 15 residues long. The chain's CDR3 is CASSSEREGRGEQFF. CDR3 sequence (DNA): TGTGCCAGCAGCTCAGAGCGGGAGGGCCGTGGTGAGCAGTTCTTC.

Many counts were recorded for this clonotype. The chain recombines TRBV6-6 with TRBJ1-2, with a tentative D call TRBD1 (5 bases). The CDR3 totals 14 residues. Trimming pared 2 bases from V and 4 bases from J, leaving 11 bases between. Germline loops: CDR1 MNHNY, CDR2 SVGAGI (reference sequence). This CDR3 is CASSYPGTFYGYTF. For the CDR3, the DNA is TGTGCCAGCAGTTACCCAGGGACGTTCTATGGCTACACCTTC.

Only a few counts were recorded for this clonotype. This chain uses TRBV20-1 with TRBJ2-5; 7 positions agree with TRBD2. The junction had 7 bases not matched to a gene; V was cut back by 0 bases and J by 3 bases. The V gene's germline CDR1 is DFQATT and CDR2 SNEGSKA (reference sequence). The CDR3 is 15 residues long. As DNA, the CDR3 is TGCAGTGCTAGAGATGGGTCTAGCGGCAAAGAGACCCAGTACTTC. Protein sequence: CSARDGSSGKETQYF.